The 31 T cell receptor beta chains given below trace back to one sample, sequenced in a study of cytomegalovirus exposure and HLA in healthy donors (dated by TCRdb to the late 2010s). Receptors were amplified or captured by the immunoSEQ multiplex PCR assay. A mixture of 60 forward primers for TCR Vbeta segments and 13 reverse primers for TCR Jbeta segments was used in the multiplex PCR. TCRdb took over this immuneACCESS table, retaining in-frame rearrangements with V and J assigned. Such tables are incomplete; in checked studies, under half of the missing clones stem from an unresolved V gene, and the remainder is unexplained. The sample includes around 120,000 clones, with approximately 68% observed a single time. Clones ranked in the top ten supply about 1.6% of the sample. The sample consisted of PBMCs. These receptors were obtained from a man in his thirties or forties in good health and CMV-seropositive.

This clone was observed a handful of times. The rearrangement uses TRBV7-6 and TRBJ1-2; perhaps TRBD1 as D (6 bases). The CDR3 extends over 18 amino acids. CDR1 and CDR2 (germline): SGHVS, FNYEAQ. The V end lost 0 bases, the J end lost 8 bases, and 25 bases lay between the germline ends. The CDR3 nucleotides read TGTGCCAGCAGCTTAGCGTGGAAAAAACAGGGAGAAAGGCGGGGCTACACCTTC. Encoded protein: CASSLAWKKQGERRGYTF.

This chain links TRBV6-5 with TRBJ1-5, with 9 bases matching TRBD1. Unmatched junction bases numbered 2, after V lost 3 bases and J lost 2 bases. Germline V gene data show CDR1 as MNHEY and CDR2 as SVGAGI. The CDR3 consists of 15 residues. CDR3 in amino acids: CASSYTGGGNQPQHF. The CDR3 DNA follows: TGTGCCAGCAGTTATACAGGGGGCGGCAATCAGCCCCAGCATTTT.

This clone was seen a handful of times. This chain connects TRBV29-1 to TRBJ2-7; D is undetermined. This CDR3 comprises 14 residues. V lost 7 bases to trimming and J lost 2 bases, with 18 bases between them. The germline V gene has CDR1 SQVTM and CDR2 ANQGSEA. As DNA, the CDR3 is TGCAGCGCTGGTAATAGTTTGGGCACCTACGAGCAGTACTTC. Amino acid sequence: CSAGNSLGTYEQYF.

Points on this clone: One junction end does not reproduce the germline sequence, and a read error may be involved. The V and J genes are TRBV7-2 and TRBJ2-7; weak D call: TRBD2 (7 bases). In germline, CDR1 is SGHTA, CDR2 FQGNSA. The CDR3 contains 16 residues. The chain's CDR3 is CASSSGGGLLGHERYF. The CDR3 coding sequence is TGTGCCAGCAGCTCAGGCGGGGGCTTACTCGGTCACGAGCGGTACTTC.

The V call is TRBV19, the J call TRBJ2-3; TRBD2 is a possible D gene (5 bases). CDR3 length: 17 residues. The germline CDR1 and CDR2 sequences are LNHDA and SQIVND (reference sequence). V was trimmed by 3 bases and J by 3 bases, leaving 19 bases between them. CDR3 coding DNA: TGTGCCAGTAGTATCGGGTGGATCCGGACTCGGACAGATACGCAGTATTTT. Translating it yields CASSIGWIRTRTDTQYF.

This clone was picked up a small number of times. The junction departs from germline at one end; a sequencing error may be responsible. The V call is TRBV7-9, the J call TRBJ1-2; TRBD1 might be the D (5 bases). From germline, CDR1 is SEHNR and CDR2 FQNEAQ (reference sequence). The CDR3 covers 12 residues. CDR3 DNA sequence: TGTTCCAGCAGCTTAAGCGGGGGGAGGGACACCTTC. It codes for CSSSLSGGRDTF. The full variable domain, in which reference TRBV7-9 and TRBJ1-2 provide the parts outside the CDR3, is DTGVSQNPRHKITKRGQNVTFRCDPISEHNRLYWYRQTLGQGPEFLTYFQNEAQLEKSRLLSDRFSAERPKGSFSTLEIQRTEQGDSAMYLCSSSLSGGRDTFGSGTRLTVV.

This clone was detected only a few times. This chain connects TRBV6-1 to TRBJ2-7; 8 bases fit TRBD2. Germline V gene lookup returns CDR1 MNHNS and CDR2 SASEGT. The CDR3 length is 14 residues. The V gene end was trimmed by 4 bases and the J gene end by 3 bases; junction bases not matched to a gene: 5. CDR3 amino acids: CASSASGSGYEQYF. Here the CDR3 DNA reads TGTGCCAGCAGTGCAAGCGGGAGTGGCTACGAGCAGTACTTC.

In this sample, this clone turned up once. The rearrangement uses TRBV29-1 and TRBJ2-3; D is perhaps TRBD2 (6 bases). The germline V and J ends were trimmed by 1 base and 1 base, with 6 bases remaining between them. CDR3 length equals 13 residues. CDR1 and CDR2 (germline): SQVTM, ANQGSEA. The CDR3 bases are TGCAGCGTTGAAGCTAGCGGCACAGATACGCAGTATTTT. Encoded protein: CSVEASGTDTQYF.

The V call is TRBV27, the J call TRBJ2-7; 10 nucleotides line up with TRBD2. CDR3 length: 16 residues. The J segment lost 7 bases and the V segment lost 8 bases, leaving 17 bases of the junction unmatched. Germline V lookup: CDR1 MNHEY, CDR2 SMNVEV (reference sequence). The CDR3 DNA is TGTGCCAGCTCGATGGCTAGCGGGAGATATTTTGGGGAGCAGTACTTC. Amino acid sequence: CASSMASGRYFGEQYF.

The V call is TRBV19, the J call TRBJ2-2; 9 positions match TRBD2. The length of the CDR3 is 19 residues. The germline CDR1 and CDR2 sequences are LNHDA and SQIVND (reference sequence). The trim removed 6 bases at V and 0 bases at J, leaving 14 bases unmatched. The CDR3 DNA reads TGTGCCAGTAGATGGGACCCTTCTAGCGGGGTACCGAACACCGGGGAGCTGTTTTTT. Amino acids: CASRWDPSSGVPNTGELFF.

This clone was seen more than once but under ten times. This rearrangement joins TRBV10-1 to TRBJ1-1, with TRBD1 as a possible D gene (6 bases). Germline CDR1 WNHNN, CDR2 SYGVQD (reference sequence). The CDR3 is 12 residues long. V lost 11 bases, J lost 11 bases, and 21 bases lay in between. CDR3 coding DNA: TGCGCCCCCCCGGACAGACCTTTTGGGGCTTTCTTT. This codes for CAPPDRPFGAFF.

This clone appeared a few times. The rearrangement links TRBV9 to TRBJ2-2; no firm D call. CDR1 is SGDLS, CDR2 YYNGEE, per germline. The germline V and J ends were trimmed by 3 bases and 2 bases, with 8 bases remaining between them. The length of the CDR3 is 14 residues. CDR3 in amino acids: CASSDRGNTGELFF. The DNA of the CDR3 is TGTGCCAGCAGCGATCGAGGTAACACCGGGGAGCTGTTTTTT.

CDR3 DNA: TGTGCCACCAGCAGAGCCGGGACTAGCGGTGTTAGGAAGTACTTC. It codes for CATSRAGTSGVRKYF. The chain joins TRBV15 to TRBJ2-7, with TRBD2 matching 11 bases. The CDR3 loop spans 15 amino acids. Trimming cost V 1 base and J 11 bases; bases outside gene matches: 10. Germline V gene data show CDR1 as LNHNV and CDR2 as YYDKDF (reference sequence).

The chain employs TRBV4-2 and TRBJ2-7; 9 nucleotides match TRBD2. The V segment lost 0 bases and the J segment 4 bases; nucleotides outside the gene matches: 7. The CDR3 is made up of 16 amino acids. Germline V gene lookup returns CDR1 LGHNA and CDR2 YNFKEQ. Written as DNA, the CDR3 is TGTGCCAGCAGCCAAGATGAGCGGGAGGCCCTGTACGAGCAGTACTTC. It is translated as CASSQDEREALYEQYF.

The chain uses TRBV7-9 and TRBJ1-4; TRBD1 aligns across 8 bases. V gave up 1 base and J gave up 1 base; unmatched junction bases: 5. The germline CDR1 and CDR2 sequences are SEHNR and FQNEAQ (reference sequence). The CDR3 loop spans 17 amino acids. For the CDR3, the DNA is TGTGCCAGCAGCTTAGGGACAGGGTTGGGAACTAATGAAAAACTGTTTTTT. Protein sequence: CASSLGTGLGTNEKLFF.

CDR3 nucleotides: TGCGCCAGCAGCCGCACTTTGGGGACTAGCGGGAGCTGGGGGGAGACCCAGTACTTC. This sequence encodes CASSRTLGTSGSWGETQYF. The gene calls are TRBV5-1 and TRBJ2-5; 14 bases are a match to TRBD2. CDR3 length: 19 residues. Losses at the gene ends were 4 bases for V and 5 bases for J; bases not matched to a gene: 16. The V gene's germline CDR1 is SGHRS and CDR2 YFSETQ.

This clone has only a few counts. CDR3 amino acids: CASSLYPRDYEQYF. The DNA for the CDR3 is TGTGCCAGCAGCTTGTATCCCAGGGATTACGAGCAGTACTTC. The J gene is TRBJ2-7, the V gene TRBV5-4; D is perhaps TRBD1 (5 bases). Trimming left V 1 base short and J 4 bases short, with 12 bases between. The CDR3 sequence is 14 residues long. The germline V gene has CDR1 SGHNT and CDR2 YYREEE (reference sequence).

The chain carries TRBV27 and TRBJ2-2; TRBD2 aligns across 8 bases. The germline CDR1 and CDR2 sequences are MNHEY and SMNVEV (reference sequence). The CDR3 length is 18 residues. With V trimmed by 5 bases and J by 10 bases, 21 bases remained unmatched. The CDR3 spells CASSLPSRGLGAITELFF. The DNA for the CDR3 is TGTGCCAGCAGTCTACCTAGCCGGGGACTAGGCGCCATCACGGAGCTGTTTTTT.

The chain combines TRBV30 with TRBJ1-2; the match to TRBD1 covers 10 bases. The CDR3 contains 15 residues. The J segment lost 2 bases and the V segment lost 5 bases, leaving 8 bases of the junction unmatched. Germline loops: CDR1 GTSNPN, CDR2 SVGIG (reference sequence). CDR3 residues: CAWGRWDRGNYGYTF. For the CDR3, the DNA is TGTGCCTGGGGGAGATGGGACAGGGGAAACTATGGCTACACCTTC.

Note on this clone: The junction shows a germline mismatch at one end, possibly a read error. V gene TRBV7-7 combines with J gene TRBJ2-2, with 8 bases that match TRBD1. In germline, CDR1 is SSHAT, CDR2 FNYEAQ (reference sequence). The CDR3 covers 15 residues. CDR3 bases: TGTGCTAGCAGCTTGGGGACAGGGAACACCGGGGAGCTGTTTTTT. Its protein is CASSLGTGNTGELFF.

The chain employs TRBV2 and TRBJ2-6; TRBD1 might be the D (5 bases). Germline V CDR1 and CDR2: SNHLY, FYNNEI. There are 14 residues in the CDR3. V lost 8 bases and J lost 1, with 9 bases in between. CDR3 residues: CASAQGSGANVLTF. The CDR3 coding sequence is TGTGCCAGCGCCCAGGGATCTGGGGCCAACGTCCTGACTTTC.

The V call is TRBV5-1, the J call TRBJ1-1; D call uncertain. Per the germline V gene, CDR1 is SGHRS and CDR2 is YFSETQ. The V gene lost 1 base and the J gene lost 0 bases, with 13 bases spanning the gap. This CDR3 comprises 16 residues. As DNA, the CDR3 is TGCGCCAGCAGCTTGTTGGGCAGACCAATGAACACTGAAGCTTTCTTT. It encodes CASSLLGRPMNTEAFF.

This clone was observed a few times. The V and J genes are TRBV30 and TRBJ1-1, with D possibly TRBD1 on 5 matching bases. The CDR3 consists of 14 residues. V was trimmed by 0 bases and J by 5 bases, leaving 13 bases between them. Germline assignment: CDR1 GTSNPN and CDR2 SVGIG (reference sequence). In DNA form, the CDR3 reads TGTGCCTGGAGTGTAGGCAGGGAGGGTACTGAAGCTTTCTTT. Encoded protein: CAWSVGREGTEAFF.

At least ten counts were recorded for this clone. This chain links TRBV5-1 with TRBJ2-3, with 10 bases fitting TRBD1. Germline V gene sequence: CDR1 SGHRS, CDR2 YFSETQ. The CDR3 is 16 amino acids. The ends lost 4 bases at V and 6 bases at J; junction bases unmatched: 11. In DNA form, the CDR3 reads TGCGCCAGCAGCAGAACGGGACAGGGGCCTCTGGATACGCAGTATTTT. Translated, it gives CASSRTGQGPLDTQYF.

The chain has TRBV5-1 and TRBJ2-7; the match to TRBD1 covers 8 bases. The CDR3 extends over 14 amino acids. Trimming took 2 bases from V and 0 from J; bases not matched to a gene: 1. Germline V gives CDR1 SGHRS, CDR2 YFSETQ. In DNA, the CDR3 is TGCGCCAGCAGCTTTACAGGGGGCTCCTACGAGCAGTACTTC. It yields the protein CASSFTGGSYEQYF.

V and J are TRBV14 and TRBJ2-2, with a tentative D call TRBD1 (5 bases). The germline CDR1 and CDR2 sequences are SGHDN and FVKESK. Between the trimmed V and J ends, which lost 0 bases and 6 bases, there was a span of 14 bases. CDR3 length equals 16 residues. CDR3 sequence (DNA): TGTGCCAGCAGCCAAGAATCCAGCAGGGCGTCCGGGGAGCTGTTTTTT. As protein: CASSQESSRASGELFF.

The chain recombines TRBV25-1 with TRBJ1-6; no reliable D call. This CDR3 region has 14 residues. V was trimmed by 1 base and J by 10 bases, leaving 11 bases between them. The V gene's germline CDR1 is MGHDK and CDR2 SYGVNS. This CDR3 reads CASSEFGEGSPLHF. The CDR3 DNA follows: TGTGCCAGCAGTGAATTCGGGGAGGGATCACCCCTCCACTTT.

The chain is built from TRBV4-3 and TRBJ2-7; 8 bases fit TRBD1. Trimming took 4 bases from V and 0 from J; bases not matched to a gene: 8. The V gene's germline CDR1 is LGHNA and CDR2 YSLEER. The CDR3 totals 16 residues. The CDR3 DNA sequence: TGCGCCAGCAGCCGAACCGGGACAGGTTTCTCCTACGAGCAGTACTTC. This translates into CASSRTGTGFSYEQYF.

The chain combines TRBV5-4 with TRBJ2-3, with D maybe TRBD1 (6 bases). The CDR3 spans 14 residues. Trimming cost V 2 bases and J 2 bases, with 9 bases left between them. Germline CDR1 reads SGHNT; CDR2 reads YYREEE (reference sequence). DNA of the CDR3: TGTGCCAGCAGCTTTAGACAGGCCACAGATACGCAGTATTTT. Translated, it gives CASSFRQATDTQYF.

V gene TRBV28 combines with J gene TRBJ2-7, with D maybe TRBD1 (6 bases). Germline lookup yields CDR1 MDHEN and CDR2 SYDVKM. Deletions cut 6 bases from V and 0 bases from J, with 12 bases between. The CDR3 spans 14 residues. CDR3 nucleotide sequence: TGTGCCAGCAGACTTGGGACATTCTCCTACGAGCAGTACTTC. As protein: CASRLGTFSYEQYF.

The CDR3 bases are TGTGCCAGCAGCTCCGGACAGGGCGGGGAGACCCAGTACTTC. Translation gives CASSSGQGGETQYF. This chain links TRBV7-9 with TRBJ2-5; 8 bases are shared with TRBD1. V gave up 4 bases and J gave up 5 bases; unmatched junction bases: 6. Germline lookup yields CDR1 SEHNR and CDR2 FQNEAQ (reference sequence). The CDR3 runs 14 residues.